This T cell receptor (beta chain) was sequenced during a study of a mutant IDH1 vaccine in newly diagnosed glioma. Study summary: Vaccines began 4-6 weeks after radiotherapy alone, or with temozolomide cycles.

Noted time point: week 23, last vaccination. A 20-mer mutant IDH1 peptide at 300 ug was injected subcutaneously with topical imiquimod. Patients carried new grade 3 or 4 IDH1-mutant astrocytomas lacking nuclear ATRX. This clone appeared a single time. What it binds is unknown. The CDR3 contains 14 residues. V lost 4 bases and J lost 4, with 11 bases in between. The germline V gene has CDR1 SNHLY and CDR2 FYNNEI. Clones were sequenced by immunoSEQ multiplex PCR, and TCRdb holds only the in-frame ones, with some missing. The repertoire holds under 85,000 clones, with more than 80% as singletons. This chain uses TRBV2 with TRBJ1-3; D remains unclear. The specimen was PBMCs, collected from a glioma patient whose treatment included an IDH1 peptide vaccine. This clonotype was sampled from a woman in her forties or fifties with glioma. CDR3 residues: CASSAGRVGNTIYF. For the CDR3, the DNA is TGTGCCAGCAGTGCTGGACGCGTGGGAAACACCATATATTTT.